The T cell receptor beta chain under discussion was sequenced for a study of CXCR3-negative and CXCR3-positive naive CD8 T cells. The CDR3 is 15 residues long. CDR1 LGHDT and CDR2 YNNKEL come from the germline V gene (reference sequence). Notes on the study in general: In CXCR3-positive naive cells, the TRB CDR3s were more hydrophobic than in CXCR3-negative naive cells. Diversity proved comparably high across both naive subsets and much lower in memory CD8+ cells.

With UMI labels, 5' RACE was used to prepare the TRB cDNA libraries. From its re-call of the 5' RACE reads, TCRdb lists each CDR3 protein once, without DNA. The sample holds about 92,000 distinct CDR3 sequences. For this clonotype: What it recognizes is unknown.

The sequence was obtained from a human donor in good health. Some clones in this sample may be carry-over from other donors' samples. The chain carries TRBV3-1 and TRBJ2-5; the D call of TRBD2 rests on TCRdb alone, since no DNA is present to check it. The specimen sequenced was naive CXCR3+ CD8+ T cells from blood. Sample subset: CD45RO-CCR7+CD27+CD95- naive CD8+ T cells expressing CXCR3 (TNR3+). CDR3 residues: CASSQDLAGEETQYF.